The rows below give T cell receptor beta chains drawn from one sample of a study of shared clonotypes between healthy human individuals. TCRdb's table, derived via immunoSEQ multiplex PCR, lists solely in-frame clones and lacks some. The sample has roughly 2.5 million clones; over 85% are singletons. Sequenced sample: naive CD4+ T cells sorted from blood. The receptors were gathered from a man aged 18 to 29 in good health. Each CDR3 is given with its conserved first and last residue. D genes are given only for firm matches. The size field is filled for only some rows; it gives once, few, many or a size class.

clone_size: -
j_call: TRBJ2-7
v_call: TRBV5-1
d_call: -
cdr3_nt: TGCGCCAGCAGCGCGCGGACAGTGAGCTCCTACGAGCAGTACTTC
cdr3_aa: CASSARTVSSYEQYF

clone_size: -
j_call: TRBJ2-5
v_call: TRBV2
d_call: -
cdr3_nt: TGTGCCAGCTCGTTATTAGAGACCCAGTACTTC
cdr3_aa: CASSLLETQYF

clone_size: -
j_call: TRBJ1-2
v_call: TRBV28
d_call: -
cdr3_nt: TGTGCCAGCAGTTTACAGGGACCAATTTATGGCTACACCTTC
cdr3_aa: CASSLQGPIYGYTF

clone_size: -
j_call: TRBJ2-1
v_call: TRBV7-9
d_call: -
cdr3_nt: TGTGCCAGCAGCCGGCTTGGAGCGGGCAACAATGAGCAGTTCTTC
cdr3_aa: CASSRLGAGNNEQFF

clone_size: -
j_call: TRBJ1-1
v_call: TRBV7-8
d_call: -
cdr3_nt: TGTGCCAGCAGAGGGTCATTCGACAGGACGAACACTGAAGCTTTCTTT
cdr3_aa: CASRGSFDRTNTEAFF

clone_size: -
j_call: TRBJ1-1
v_call: TRBV23-1
d_call: -
cdr3_nt: TGCGCCTACCCTGAGGAGGGGAGGGTTGAAGCTTTCTTT
cdr3_aa: CAYPEEGRVEAFF

clone_size: -
j_call: TRBJ2-1
v_call: TRBV19
d_call: -
cdr3_nt: TGTGCCAGTAGTATGCCCGGGTGGGCCGCCTCCTACAATGAGCAGTTCTTC
cdr3_aa: CASSMPGWAASYNEQFF

clone_size: -
j_call: TRBJ2-1
v_call: TRBV25-1
d_call: -
cdr3_nt: TGTGCCAGCAGTGGATACAGGGTATCCTACAATGAGCAGTTCTTC
cdr3_aa: CASSGYRVSYNEQFF

clone_size: -
j_call: TRBJ2-5
v_call: TRBV14
d_call: -
cdr3_nt: TGTGCCAGCAGCCAACAGGTTAGGGAGACCCAGTACTTC
cdr3_aa: CASSQQVRETQYF

clone_size: -
j_call: TRBJ2-5
v_call: TRBV29-1
d_call: TRBD1
cdr3_nt: TGCAGCGTTGAAGGCAGGGGGCAAGAGACCCAGTACTTC
cdr3_aa: CSVEGRGQETQYF

clone_size: -
j_call: TRBJ2-1
v_call: TRBV18
d_call: TRBD2
cdr3_nt: TGTGCCAGCTCACCACCGGGAGGGAAGCCCAGCAATGAGCAGTTCTTC
cdr3_aa: CASSPPGGKPSNEQFF

clone_size: -
j_call: TRBJ2-7
v_call: TRBV5-1
d_call: -
cdr3_nt: TGCGCCAGCAGGGGCTCCTACGAGCAGTACTTC
cdr3_aa: CASRGSYEQYF

clone_size: -
j_call: TRBJ1-3
v_call: TRBV2
d_call: TRBD1
cdr3_nt: TGTGCCAGCAGGGGCGACTTGGGACAGGGTTTCTCTGGAAACACCATATATTTT
cdr3_aa: CASRGDLGQGFSGNTIYF

clone_size: -
j_call: TRBJ1-2
v_call: TRBV19
d_call: TRBD1
cdr3_nt: TGTGCCAGTAGCTCAGACAGGGTCCCGGATGGCTACACCTTC
cdr3_aa: CASSSDRVPDGYTF

clone_size: once
j_call: TRBJ2-1
v_call: TRBV5-1
d_call: TRBD2
cdr3_nt: TGCGCCAGCAGCTTGGGACTAGCGTCTGTCAATGAGCAGTTCTTC
cdr3_aa: CASSLGLASVNEQFF

clone_size: -
j_call: TRBJ1-1
v_call: TRBV6-1
d_call: TRBD1
cdr3_nt: TGTGCCAGCACAAACAGGGGAACTGAAGCTTTCTTT
cdr3_aa: CASTNRGTEAFF